This T cell receptor (beta chain) originates from a study of blood T cells in healthy people across ages. Overall study findings and caveats: While age rose, TCR beta diversity per million T cells dropped in a roughly linear way. Compared with aged donors, long-lived donors showed fewer expanded clones, suggesting selection.

A second PCR of about 7 to 12 cycles used a sample-barcoded 5' primer and a J-beta primer mix. Each of the samples gave a minimum of 2.5 million paired-end reads that contained CDR3. TCRdb re-called the 5' RACE reads through MiXCR, storing one row per CDR3 protein. The sample has 950,000 to 1,200,000 distinct CDR3 sequences; less than 45% are singletons. This clonotype came up a few times. What it binds is unknown. Extractions gave at least 5 micrograms of total RNA per sample. Trimming took off 6 bases at V and 0 bases at J, with 10 bases between the two ends. Germline V gene sequence: CDR1 MNHEY, CDR2 SVGEGT. The CDR3 loop spans 14 amino acids.

This chain connects TRBV6-2 or TRBV6-3 to TRBJ2-3; possibly TRBD2 for D (5 bases). The sequenced material came from blood. This TCR was sampled from a man aged 18 to 29 in good health. The DNA of the CDR3 is TGTGCCAGCAGAACAGCGGTGAGCACAGATACGCAGTATTTT. Amino acids: CASRTAVSTDTQYF.